The 14 T cell receptor beta chains below were found in one sample sequenced in a study of blood T cell repertoires in COVID-19. Only in-frame clones appear in the TCRdb table, and some are missing; sequencing was by immunoSEQ multiplex PCR. The table shows roughly 250,000 clones, with 65% to 90% occurring only once. The specimen was peripheral blood. The receptors were sampled from a woman aged 45-60 years with acute or convalescent COVID-19.

J is TRBJ1-5 and V is TRBV18; 12 nucleotides agree with TRBD1. The CDR3 spans 17 residues. Germline CDR1 reads KGHSH; CDR2 reads LQKENI. The V gene end was trimmed by 8 bases and the J gene end by 3 bases; junction bases not matched to a gene: 11. CDR3 region: CASAPGQGAGSNQPQHF. The CDR3 coding sequence is TGTGCCAGCGCCCCGGGACAGGGGGCAGGGTCCAATCAGCCCCAGCATTTT.

CDR3 DNA: TGTGCCAGCAGCTTAGGGGTCCGTGGAGGGGATGAGCAGTTCTTC. Residues: CASSLGVRGGDEQFF. The J gene is TRBJ2-1, the V gene TRBV7-2; possible D gene TRBD2, 6 bases. The germline CDR1 and CDR2 sequences are SGHTA and FQGNSA. The V end lost 1 base, the J end lost 8 bases, and 15 bases lay between the germline ends. The CDR3 loop spans 15 amino acids.

Only a few counts were recorded for this clone. J is TRBJ1-5 and V is TRBV19; D is perhaps TRBD1 (5 bases). The germline V and J ends were trimmed by 2 bases and 3 bases, with 11 bases remaining between them. Germline CDR1 LNHDA, CDR2 SQIVND (reference sequence). The CDR3 is 15 residues long. CDR3 sequence (DNA): TGTGCCAGTAGTATAAGGGAGGGGACCAATCAGCCCCAGCATTTT. This encodes CASSIREGTNQPQHF.

This sequence joins TRBV19 and TRBJ2-7; 10 bases align to TRBD1. Germline V gene sequence: CDR1 LNHDA, CDR2 SQIVND (reference sequence). This CDR3 comprises 17 residues. After removal of 4 bases from V and 5 bases from J, the junction contained 14 bases not matched to a gene. Here the CDR3 reads CASSTDSGTGAVHEQYF. CDR3 bases: TGTGCCAGTAGTACGGATTCGGGGACAGGGGCAGTTCACGAGCAGTACTTC.

This chain uses TRBV6-2 or TRBV6-3 with TRBJ1-5; D remains unclear. CDR3 length: 12 residues. CDR1 and CDR2 from the germline V gene are MNHEY and SVGEGT. V was cut by 5 bases and J by 6 bases, with 8 bases left in between. The CDR3: CASSIMSQPQHF. For the CDR3, the DNA is TGTGCCAGCAGTATAATGTCTCAGCCCCAGCATTTT.

This CDR3 is CASSQSPQGGTGELFF. The CDR3 DNA sequence: TGCGCCAGCAGCCAATCGCCGCAGGGAGGCACCGGGGAGCTGTTTTTT. J is TRBJ2-2 and V is TRBV5-1; tentatively, D is TRBD2 (6 bases). The germline V gene has CDR1 SGHRS and CDR2 YFSETQ. V lost 4 bases and J lost 4, with 17 bases in between. The CDR3 has 16 residues.

This clone was detected once. This sequence joins TRBV6-5 and TRBJ2-7; D might be TRBD2 (5 bases). The CDR3 has 12 amino acids. V lost 4 bases and J 6 bases, leaving 10 bases between the germline ends. CDR1 and CDR2 from the germline V gene are MNHEY and SVGAGI. For the CDR3, the DNA is TGTGCCAGCAGTTCGCCTGCGGGCGAGCAGTACTTC. It encodes CASSSPAGEQYF.

Only a few counts were recorded for this clone. As DNA, the CDR3 is TGTGCCAGCAGCCTGGTGTGGGAGGGTCTCTATAGCAATCAGCCCCAGCATTTT. Protein sequence: CASSLVWEGLYSNQPQHF. This chain uses TRBV27 with TRBJ1-5; D is ambiguous. The CDR3 contains 18 residues. Germline loops: CDR1 MNHEY, CDR2 SMNVEV (reference sequence). Trimming took off 6 bases at V and 0 bases at J, with 21 bases between the two ends.

The rearrangement links TRBV3-1 (or the pseudogene TRBV3-2) to TRBJ1-1, with D perhaps matching TRBD1 (5 bases). The CDR3 is 12 residues long. V was trimmed by 3 bases and J by 7 bases, leaving 9 bases between them. Germline V CDR1 and CDR2: LGHDT, YNNKEL (reference sequence). The CDR3 here is CASSQGGGEAFF. CDR3 nucleotides: TGTGCCAGCAGCCAGGGGGGTGGTGAAGCTTTCTTT.

This chain joins TRBV28 and TRBJ1-3; 7 bases line up with TRBD1. The germline V gene encodes CDR1 MDHEN and CDR2 SYDVKM. V shed 4 bases and J 2 bases; nucleotides not matched to a gene: 5. The CDR3 totals 15 residues. CDR3 sequence (DNA): TGTGCCAGCAGTTCCACAGGGGCCGCTGGAAACACCATATATTTT. Translated: CASSSTGAAGNTIYF.

With respect to this clone: Other DNA sequences in this sample translate to the same CDR3. The chain recombines TRBV12-3 or TRBV12-4 with TRBJ1-6; D is unresolved. V gave up 3 bases and J gave up 8 bases, with 5 bases separating them. This CDR3 is built from 12 residues. The CDR3 sequence: CASSFQDSPLHF. The DNA of the CDR3 is TGTGCCAGCAGTTTTCAGGATTCACCCCTCCACTTT.

The genes are TRBV30 and TRBJ1-1; D not certain. The CDR3 spans 14 residues. The V and J ends lost 4 bases and 1 base respectively, with 13 bases between them. Germline CDR1 GTSNPN, CDR2 SVGIG (reference sequence). The CDR3 region is CAWIPSFRNTEAFF. The DNA of the CDR3 is TGTGCCTGGATACCGTCATTCAGGAACACTGAAGCTTTCTTT.

The chain employs TRBV6-2 or TRBV6-3 and TRBJ1-2; D unresolved. This CDR3 has 15 residues. Trimming took off 0 bases at V and 2 bases at J, with 10 bases between the two ends. The germline gives CDR1 MNHEY, CDR2 SVGEGT. The CDR3 sequence: CASSYSMAGNYGYTF. The CDR3 coding sequence is TGTGCCAGCAGTTACTCGATGGCGGGGAACTATGGCTACACCTTC.

Only one count was recorded for this clone. V usage is TRBV30 and J usage is TRBJ1-3; no clear D gene. V shed 2 bases and J shed 0 bases, with 11 bases lying between them. The length of the CDR3 is 15 residues. The V gene's germline CDR1 is GTSNPN and CDR2 SVGIG (reference sequence). The CDR3 loop is CAWSKPSPSGNTIYF. The CDR3 DNA is TGTGCCTGGAGTAAGCCTAGCCCCTCTGGAAACACCATATATTTT.